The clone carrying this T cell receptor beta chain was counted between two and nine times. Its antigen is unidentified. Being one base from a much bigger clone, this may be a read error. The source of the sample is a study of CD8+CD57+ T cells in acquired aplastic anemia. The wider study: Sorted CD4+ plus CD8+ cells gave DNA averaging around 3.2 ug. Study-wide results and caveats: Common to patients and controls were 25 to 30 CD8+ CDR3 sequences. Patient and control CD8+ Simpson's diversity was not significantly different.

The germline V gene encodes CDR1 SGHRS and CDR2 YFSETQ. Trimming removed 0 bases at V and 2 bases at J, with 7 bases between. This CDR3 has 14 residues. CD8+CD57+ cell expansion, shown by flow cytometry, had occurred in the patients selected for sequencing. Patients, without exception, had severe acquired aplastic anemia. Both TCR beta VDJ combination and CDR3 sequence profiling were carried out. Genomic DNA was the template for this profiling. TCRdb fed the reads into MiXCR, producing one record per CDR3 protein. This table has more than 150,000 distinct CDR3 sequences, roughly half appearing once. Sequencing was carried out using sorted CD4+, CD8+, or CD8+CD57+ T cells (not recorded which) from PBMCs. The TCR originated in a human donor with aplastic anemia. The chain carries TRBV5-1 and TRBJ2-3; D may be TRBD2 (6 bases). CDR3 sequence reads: CASSLGTITDTQYF. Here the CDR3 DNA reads TGCGCCAGCAGCTTGGGGACTATCACAGATACGCAGTATTTT.